These 14 T cell receptor beta chains originate from one sample sequenced in a study of blood T cell repertoires in COVID-19. Only in-frame clones appear in the TCRdb table, and some are missing; sequencing was by immunoSEQ multiplex PCR. The sample carries around 110,000 clones, less than 95% recorded once. Sequenced material: peripheral blood. These receptors came from a human donor with active COVID-19. The donor label of this sample is uncertain.

The chain links TRBV4-3 to TRBJ2-7; D is unclear. The germline CDR1 and CDR2 sequences are LGHNA and YSLEER. V was cut by 0 bases and J by 3 bases, with 9 bases left in between. This CDR3 is built from 14 residues. CDR3 nucleotide sequence: TGCGCCAGCAGCCAAGACAGGATAGACTACGAGCAGTACTTC. This encodes CASSQDRIDYEQYF.

The rearrangement uses TRBV29-1 and TRBJ1-4, with TRBD1 matching 7 bases. This CDR3 is 13 amino acids long. The J segment lost 3 bases and the V segment lost 7 bases, leaving 5 bases of the junction unmatched. The germline V gene encodes CDR1 SQVTM and CDR2 ANQGSEA. The CDR3 reads CSANRGSNEKLFF. CDR3 DNA sequence: TGCAGCGCCAACAGGGGATCTAATGAAAAACTGTTTTTT.

This rearrangement joins TRBV27 to TRBJ2-5, with D perhaps TRBD2 (5 bases). The CDR3 runs to 15 residues. Trimming cost V 8 bases and J 5 bases, with 21 bases left between them. The germline CDR1 and CDR2 sequences are MNHEY and SMNVEV (reference sequence). The CDR3 region is CASASGMLLRETQYF. The CDR3 coding sequence is TGTGCCAGCGCCTCCGGGATGCTACTTCGGGAGACCCAGTACTTC.

This chain uses TRBV2 with TRBJ1-5; D uncertain. Germline CDR1 SNHLY, CDR2 FYNNEI. The CDR3 is 14 residues long. V was cut by 1 base and J by 0 bases, with 4 bases left in between. The CDR3 DNA sequence: TGTGCCAGCAGTGAAGACAGTAGCAATCAGCCCCAGCATTTT. Translating it yields CASSEDSSNQPQHF.

The chain has TRBV28 and TRBJ1-1, with D hard to call. The CDR3 length is 14 residues. The V end was cut by 5 bases, the J end by 0 bases, with 10 bases between. CDR1 and CDR2 from the germline V gene are MDHEN and SYDVKM. CDR3 region: CASSPHTMNTEAFF. The CDR3 DNA sequence: TGTGCCAGCAGTCCACACACGATGAACACTGAAGCTTTCTTT.

The J gene is TRBJ1-2, the V gene TRBV6-4; 8 nucleotides line up with TRBD1. V was clipped by 10 bases and J by 5 bases; unmatched bases: 6. Germline values: CDR1 MRHNA, CDR2 SNTAGT. CDR3 size: 12 residues. Written as DNA, the CDR3 is TGTGCCACCCCGGACAGGGTATATGGCTACACCTTC. It yields the protein CATPDRVYGYTF.

V usage is TRBV6-1 and J usage is TRBJ1-3; 9 nucleotides agree with TRBD1. The junction had 4 bases not matched to a gene; V was cut back by 1 base and J by 3 bases. Germline V gene lookup returns CDR1 MNHNS and CDR2 SASEGT. CDR3 length equals 16 residues. In nucleotides, the CDR3 is TGTGCCAGCAGTGAAGGCGGGACAGGGTTTGGAAACACCATATATTTT. It yields the protein CASSEGGTGFGNTIYF.

The chain recombines TRBV28 with TRBJ1-2; 8 nucleotides match TRBD1. Looked up from germline, CDR1 is MDHEN and CDR2 is SYDVKM. This CDR3 is 17 amino acids long. V lost 4 bases to trimming and J lost 2 bases; unmatched junction nucleotides: 12. The CDR3 region has the DNA TGTGCCAGCAGTTCCAGGGGGCTGGGTGGGGGAAACTATGGCTACACCTTC. Protein sequence: CASSSRGLGGGNYGYTF.

This sequence joins TRBV7-2 and TRBJ2-2; 9 nucleotides agree with TRBD1. Germline CDR1 reads SGHTA; CDR2 reads FQGNSA. The CDR3 is 15 residues long. J gave up 6 bases and V 5 bases, and 7 bases lay outside the gene matches. The CDR3 DNA is TGTGCCAGCAGCCCAGGGACAGGGTATGCCGGGGAGCTGTTTTTT. Its protein product is CASSPGTGYAGELFF. The whole variable domain, remainder taken from reference TRBV7-2 and TRBJ2-2, is GAGVSQSPSNKVTEKGKDVELRCDPISGHTALYWYRQSLGQGLEFLIYFQGNSAPDKSGLPSDRFSAERTGGSVSTLTIQRTQQEDSAVYLCASSPGTGYAGELFFGEGSRLTVL.

The V and J genes are TRBV10-3 and TRBJ2-1; D not certain. The CDR3 spans 12 residues. CDR1 is ENHRY and CDR2 is SYGVKD in the germline V gene. Trimming took 1 base from V and 9 from J, leaving 7 bases between them. This CDR3 reads CAISELIGEQFF. The CDR3, as DNA: TGTGCCATCAGTGAGTTAATCGGTGAGCAGTTCTTC.

V usage is TRBV9 and J usage is TRBJ2-7, with a weak D call TRBD1 (6 bases). The CDR3 length is 14 residues. V was pared by 3 bases and J by 0 bases, with 10 bases between. The germline gives CDR1 SGDLS, CDR2 YYNGEE. CDR3 protein: CASSADRISYEQYF. The CDR3 nucleotides are TGTGCCAGCAGCGCCGACAGGATCTCCTACGAGCAGTACTTC.

The chain combines TRBV27 with TRBJ2-5; 7 bases map to TRBD1. CDR3 length: 16 amino acids. The V and J ends lost 5 bases and 5 bases, in that order; junction bases with no gene match: 14. Germline V gene lookup returns CDR1 MNHEY and CDR2 SMNVEV (reference sequence). CDR3 in amino acids: CASSPLGAGGRETQYF. CDR3 bases: TGTGCCAGCAGTCCATTGGGGGCAGGGGGTAGGGAGACCCAGTACTTC.

V gene TRBV1 combines with J gene TRBJ2-7; no check of the table's D call, TRBD1, against the DNA was made. TRBV1 is given as a pseudogene. The CDR3 has 16 amino acids. Written as DNA, the CDR3 is TGCACCAGCAGCCAAGATCTCAGGGGTCCCCTTTACGAGCAGTACTTC. Translated, it gives CTSSQDLRGPLYEQYF.

V usage is TRBV6-5 and J usage is TRBJ2-2, with 9 bases lining up with TRBD2. Germline values: CDR1 MNHEY, CDR2 SVGAGI. This CDR3 contains 14 residues. V lost 7 bases to trimming and J lost 6 bases; unmatched junction nucleotides: 6. This chain's CDR3 is CASNPRGGPGELFF. CDR3 DNA: TGTGCCAGCAACCCGCGGGGGGGCCCCGGGGAGCTGTTTTTT.